The present T cell receptor (beta chain) was sequenced within a study of beta chain features in type 1 diabetes. Sorted populations all had greater than 95% purity. Study results and limitations: High-TCR-expressing cells could be over-represented by cDNA sequencing. Researchers reported that naive, central memory and Treg TCRB repertoires appeared more similar in patients than in healthy donors. All four CD4+ subsets from Type 1 diabetes patients carried moderately but significantly shorter TCRB CDR3s.

This clone was counted a few times. Its antigen is as yet unknown. The authors reverse transcribed all of the isolated RNA, so sequencing captured expressed TCRB transcripts. Method: immunoSEQ multiplex PCR; TCRdb's copy keeps in-frame clones and lacks some. The table has roughly 730,000 clones, about an eighth seen once. This sequence originates from a man aged 18 to 30 with type 1 diabetes. Source material: naive CD4+ T cells from blood.

The CDR3 protein is CASGTNYEQYF. The CDR3, as DNA: TGTGCCAGCGGGACAAACTACGAGCAGTACTTC. This sequence joins TRBV10-3 and TRBJ2-7, with D perhaps TRBD1 or TRBD2 (6 bases each). The CDR3 extends over 11 amino acids. Trimming took off 10 bases at V and 3 bases at J, with 10 bases between the two ends. Germline V lookup: CDR1 ENHRY, CDR2 SYGVKD.